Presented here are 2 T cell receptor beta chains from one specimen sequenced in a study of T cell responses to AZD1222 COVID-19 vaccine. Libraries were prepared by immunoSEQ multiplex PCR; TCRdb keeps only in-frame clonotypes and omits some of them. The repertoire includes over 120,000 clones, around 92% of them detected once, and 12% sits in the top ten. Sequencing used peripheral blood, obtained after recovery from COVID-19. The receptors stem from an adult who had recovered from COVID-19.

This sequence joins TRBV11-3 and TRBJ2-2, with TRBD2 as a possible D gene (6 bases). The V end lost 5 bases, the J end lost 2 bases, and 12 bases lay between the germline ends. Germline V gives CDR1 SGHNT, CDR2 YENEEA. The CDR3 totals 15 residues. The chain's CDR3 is CASSPPGVNTGELFF. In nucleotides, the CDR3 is TGTGCCAGCAGCCCCCCGGGAGTAAACACCGGGGAGCTGTTTTTT.

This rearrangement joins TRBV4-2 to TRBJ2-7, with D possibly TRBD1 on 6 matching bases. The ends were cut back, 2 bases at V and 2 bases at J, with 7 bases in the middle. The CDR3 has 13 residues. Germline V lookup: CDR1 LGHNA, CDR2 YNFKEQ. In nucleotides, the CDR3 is TGTGCCAGCAGCCAAAGACAGGCCTACGAGCAGTACTTC. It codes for CASSQRQAYEQYF.